This T cell receptor beta chain was observed in a study of T cells of healthy individuals. CDR1 is SEHNR and CDR2 is FQNEAQ in the germline V gene (reference sequence). This CDR3 has 16 residues. The ends were cut back, 5 bases at V and 3 bases at J, with 16 bases in the middle. One entry per CDR3 protein results from TCRdb running MiXCR on the 5' RACE reads. The sample consists of 50,000 to 55,000 distinct CDR3 sequences, about 14% of them appearing once. V is TRBV7-9 and J is TRBJ2-2, with D possibly matching TRBD2 (6 bases). The source is a human donor in good health. DNA for the CDR3: TGTGCCAGCAGCGGACGGTCGGGAGTGGACACCGGGGAGCTGTTTTTT. It codes for CASSGRSGVDTGELFF.